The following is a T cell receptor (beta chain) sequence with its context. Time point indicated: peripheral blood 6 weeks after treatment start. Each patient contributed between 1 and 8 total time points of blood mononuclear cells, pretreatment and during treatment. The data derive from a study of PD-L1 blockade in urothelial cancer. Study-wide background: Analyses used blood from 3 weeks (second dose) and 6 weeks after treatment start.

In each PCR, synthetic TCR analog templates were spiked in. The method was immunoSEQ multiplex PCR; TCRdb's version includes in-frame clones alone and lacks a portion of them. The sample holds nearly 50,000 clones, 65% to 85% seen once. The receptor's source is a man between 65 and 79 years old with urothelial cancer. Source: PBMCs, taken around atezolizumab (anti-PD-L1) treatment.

The CDR3 loop reads CASSLGRRGQFF. The DNA for the CDR3 is TGTGCCAGCAGCTTAGGGAGGAGAGGGCAGTTCTTC. J is TRBJ2-1 and V is TRBV7-9; D may be TRBD2 (5 bases). Trimming removed 1 base at V and 12 bases at J, with 10 bases between. The CDR3 is 12 amino acids. CDR1 and CDR2 (germline): SEHNR, FQNEAQ (reference sequence).